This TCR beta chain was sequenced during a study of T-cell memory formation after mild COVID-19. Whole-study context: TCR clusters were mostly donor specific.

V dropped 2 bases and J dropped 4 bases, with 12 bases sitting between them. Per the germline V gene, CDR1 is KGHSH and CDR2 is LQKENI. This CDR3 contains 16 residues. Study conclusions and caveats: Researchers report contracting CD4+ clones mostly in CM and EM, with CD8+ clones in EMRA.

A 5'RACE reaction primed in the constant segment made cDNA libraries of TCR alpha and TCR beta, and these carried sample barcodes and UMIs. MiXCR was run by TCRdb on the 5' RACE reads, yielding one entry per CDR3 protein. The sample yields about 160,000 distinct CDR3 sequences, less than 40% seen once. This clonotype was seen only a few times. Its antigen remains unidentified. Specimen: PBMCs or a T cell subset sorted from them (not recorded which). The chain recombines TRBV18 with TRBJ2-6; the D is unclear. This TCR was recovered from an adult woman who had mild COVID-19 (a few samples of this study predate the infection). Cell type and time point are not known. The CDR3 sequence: CASSPIAVEGANVLTF. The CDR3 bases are TGTGCCAGCTCACCAATCGCGGTGGAAGGGGCCAACGTCCTGACTTTC.